Sequencing of this T cell receptor beta chain was carried out in a study of CD8 T cells in ankylosing spondylitis. Broader study findings: Ankylosing spondylitis blood appeared to be characterized by a TCR beta motif of roughly eight highly homologous variants. Reportedly, matched ankylosing spondylitis synovial fluid was significantly enriched for disease-linked clones.

A word on this clonotype: Its antigen remains unknown.

Each CDR3 protein is one row after TCRdb ran MiXCR on the 5' RACE reads. The table records roughly 280,000 distinct CDR3 sequences, 20% of them present only once. This CDR3 is built from 17 residues. V lost 2 bases, J lost 0 bases, and 17 bases lay in between. This chain links TRBV12-3 or TRBV12-4 with TRBJ2-7; D possibly corresponds to TRBD2 (6 bases). Material for sequencing was blood, either unsorted or a sorted T cell fraction (not recorded which). The TCR originated in a male donor with ankylosing spondylitis or in good health (not recorded which). The CDR3 is CASSLSVAAIPSYEQYV. The CDR3 DNA is TGTGCCAGCAGTTTATCGGTAGCGGCAATCCCCTCCTACGAGCAGTACGTC.